Listed below are T cell receptor beta chains from one sample, sequenced in a study of cytomegalovirus exposure and HLA in healthy donors. Assay used: immunoSEQ multiplex PCR; TCRdb lists only in-frame clones, some missing. The repertoire holds under 200,000 clones, with approximately 81% as singletons. Specimen: PBMCs. These receptors all stem from a boy aged 2 to 9 in good health and CMV-seronegative. CDR3s include the opening cysteine and the closing phenylalanine or tryptophan.

TRBJ1-3 TRBV15 CATSRVGSGRVAGNTIYF
TRBJ2-7 TRBV7-9 CASSLPGSYEQYF
TRBJ1-3 TRBV5-1 CASSLEGAPGNTIYF
TRBJ2-4 TRBV19 CASSIGGEWAKNIQYF
TRBJ2-3 TRBV18 CASSRGLAGVWDTQYF
TRBJ1-1 TRBV19 CASRDRGLNTEAFF
TRBJ2-1 TRBV10-1 CASSELAASYNEQFF
TRBJ2-1 TRBV6-1 CASSIAGNEQFF
TRBJ2-5 TRBV4-1 CASSQGPEYQETQYF
TRBJ2-5 TRBV30 CAWSAASGWVETQYF
TRBJ2-4 TRBV7-8 CASSLGRDLAKNIQYF
TRBJ2-3 TRBV25-1 CASSDPGTYTDTQYF
TRBJ2-3 TRBV5-4 CASSSTSGRTDTQYF
TRBJ2-1 TRBV6-1 CASSDRMSSYNEQFF
TRBJ2-5 TRBV18 CASSQTSGTETQYF
TRBJ2-7 TRBV29-1 CSVVVSGGMAYEQYF
TRBJ1-2 TRBV6-6 CASSYGDRGVEGYTF
TRBJ2-1 TRBV6-1 CASSLQGAPYEQFF
TRBJ1-1 TRBV5-8 CASSLERGSGAAWAFF
TRBJ2-2 TRBV6-7 CASSYLGGGGRTGELFF
TRBJ1-4 TRBV2 CASSGQGLETNEKLFF
TRBJ2-5 TRBV5-1 CASKGQAGQETQYF
TRBJ2-1 TRBV6-1 CASSEARGGWDEQFF
. TRBV28 CASSEGGNEQYF
TRBJ1-4 TRBV7-2 CASSPRGAGSGEKLFF
TRBJ1-1 TRBV5-1 CASSLRQWPNTEAFF
TRBJ2-7 TRBV6-1 CASTRDTHEQYF
TRBJ2-7 TRBV7-9 CASSLYSGTGEQYF
TRBJ2-2 TRBV5-1 CASSLGTSVTGELFF
TRBJ1-5 TRBV5-1 CASSLEQGDQPQHF
TRBJ2-7 TRBV5-5 CASSLGTPGEQYF
TRBJ2-2 TRBV6-5 CASSSYSEVGELFF
TRBJ2-2 TRBV6-5 CASSASTGATGELFF
TRBJ2-7 TRBV5-4 CASRSGTSGTLYEQYF
TRBJ2-3 TRBV2 CASSEVLAGDSCPTDTQYF
TRBJ1-1 TRBV2 CASSAWGRTGTEAFF
TRBJ2-1 TRBV2 CASGGLVFDNEQFF
TRBJ2-1 TRBV9 CASSLNLRLAEYNEQFF
TRBJ1-5 TRBV19 CASSIFWGDSQPQHF
TRBJ2-5 TRBV2 CASSEGLAREQYF
TRBJ1-4 TRBV7-9 CASREGRTNEKLFF
TRBJ2-5 TRBV6-5 CASTARDRGEETQYF